Listed here are 24 T cell receptor beta chains from one sample, sequenced in a study of cytomegalovirus exposure and HLA in healthy donors. Profiling relied on immunoSEQ multiplex PCR, and the TCRdb table lists in-frame clones only, not all of them. The profile shows more than 35,000 clones, approximately 92% of them singletons. Sequenced input: PBMCs. These receptors were obtained from a man in his late teens or twenties in good health and CMV-seronegative.

Sample share makes this clone large (0.1 to 1%). The chain has TRBV4-1 and TRBJ1-1; 7 bases match TRBD1. The germline V gene encodes CDR1 MGHRA and CDR2 YSYEKL. J lost 5 bases, V lost 7 bases, and 1 base had no gene match. The CDR3 runs 11 residues. The CDR3 DNA sequence: TGCGCCAGCACAGGGGGAACTGAAGCTTTCTTT. This encodes CASTGGTEAFF.

The rearrangement joins TRBV4-2 to TRBJ2-2; D remains unclear. The CDR3 spans 14 residues. Germline values: CDR1 LGHNA, CDR2 YNFKEQ. V was shortened by 0 bases and J by 2 bases, with 4 bases between the two germline ends. The CDR3 sequence: CASSQDINTGELFF. The CDR3 coding sequence is TGTGCCAGCAGCCAAGATATAAACACCGGGGAGCTGTTTTTT.

This rearrangement joins TRBV6-1 to TRBJ1-2, with TRBD1 matching over 9 bases. The CDR3 runs 14 residues. J gave up 4 bases and V 4 bases, and 4 bases lay outside the gene matches. CDR1 MNHNS and CDR2 SASEGT come from the germline V gene. The CDR3 region is CASSGGTGTYGYTF. The CDR3 DNA is TGTGCCAGCAGTGGAGGGACAGGGACCTATGGCTACACCTTC.

This chain links TRBV5-4 with TRBJ2-1; 9 nucleotides match TRBD1. Looked up from germline, CDR1 is SGHNT and CDR2 is YYREEE (reference sequence). This CDR3 spans 16 amino acids. V dropped 0 bases and J dropped 1; count of bases not matched to a gene: 2. Here the CDR3 reads CASSLADRGSYNEQFF. In DNA form, the CDR3 reads TGTGCCAGCAGCTTGGCAGACAGGGGGTCCTACAATGAGCAGTTCTTC.

The V and J genes are TRBV4-2 and TRBJ2-7; 9 positions match TRBD2. The CDR3 contains 15 residues. V lost 0 bases, J lost 0 bases, and 0 bases stayed unmatched. Germline CDR1 reads LGHNA; CDR2 reads YNFKEQ. CDR3 amino acids: CASSQETSGSYEQYF. The DNA for the CDR3 is TGTGCCAGCAGCCAAGAGACTAGCGGCTCCTACGAGCAGTACTTC.

V usage is TRBV28 and J usage is TRBJ1-1, with D perhaps matching TRBD1 (6 bases). Germline loops: CDR1 MDHEN, CDR2 SYDVKM. This CDR3 comprises 16 residues. Trimming stripped 0 bases from V and 0 bases from J, with 11 bases between. In nucleotides, the CDR3 is TGTGCCAGCAGTTTATGGGGGGCTGAGATGAACACTGAAGCTTTCTTT. This encodes CASSLWGAEMNTEAFF.

With respect to this clone: An end of the junction differs from the germline gene, which may be a read error. This rearrangement joins TRBV7-7 to TRBJ1-1, with a tentative D call TRBD1 (6 bases). The germline gives CDR1 SSHAT, CDR2 FNYEAQ (reference sequence). The CDR3 is 13 residues long. The CDR3, as DNA: TGTGCTAGCAGCGAGCGAGGGGGTACTGAAGCTTTCTTT. It codes for CASSERGGTEAFF.

As regards this clone: This likely reflects a read error, since a far larger clone is one base away. The chain couples TRBV4-2 to TRBJ2-7; 14 nucleotides agree with TRBD2. The CDR3 sequence is 14 residues long. CDR1 and CDR2 (germline): LGHNA, YNFKEQ. V lost 4 bases and J lost 6; bases outside the gene matches: 2. The CDR3: CASSPGLAGGEQYF. The DNA for the CDR3 is TGTGCCAGCAGCCCCGGACTAGCGGGAGGCGAGCAGTACTTC.

This clone was counted between two and nine times. The rearrangement uses TRBV6-5 and TRBJ1-2; tentative D call: TRBD1 (6 bases). Germline V gives CDR1 MNHEY, CDR2 SVGAGI. The length of the CDR3 is 13 residues. V was shortened by 6 bases and J by 2 bases, with 10 bases between the two germline ends. The CDR3 sequence is CASSLDSNYGYTF. The CDR3, as DNA: TGTGCCAGCAGCCTGGACAGCAACTATGGCTACACCTTC.

The chain employs TRBV28 and TRBJ1-2; D unclear. The CDR3 length is 12 residues. The ends were cut back, 6 bases at V and 6 bases at J, with 11 bases in the middle. Germline V gene lookup returns CDR1 MDHEN and CDR2 SYDVKM. DNA of the CDR3: TGTGCCAGCAGCCTGTCGGTCCATGGCTACACCTTC. Protein: CASSLSVHGYTF.

The chain links TRBV9 to TRBJ2-5; D may be TRBD2 (5 bases). CDR3 size: 14 residues. CDR1 SGDLS and CDR2 YYNGEE come from the germline V gene. The V gene lost 0 bases and the J gene lost 3 bases, with 9 bases spanning the gap. CDR3: CASSVGMGEETQYF. The CDR3 coding sequence is TGTGCCAGCAGCGTAGGAATGGGAGAAGAGACCCAGTACTTC. The whole variable domain, remainder taken from reference TRBV9 and TRBJ2-5, is DSGVTQTPKHLITATGQRVTLRCSPRSGDLSVYWYQQSLDQGLQFLIQYYNGEERAKGNILERFSAQQFPDLHSELNLSSLELGDSALYFCASSVGMGEETQYFGPGTRLLVL.

The chain links TRBV18 to TRBJ1-1; possibly TRBD1 for D (5 bases). There are 15 residues in the CDR3. Trimming pared 10 bases from V and 2 bases from J, leaving 20 bases between. Germline CDR1 and CDR2: KGHSH and LQKENI. CDR3 loop: CANPPGRLDNTEAFF. The CDR3 DNA reads TGTGCCAACCCACCGGGGCGACTCGATAACACTGAAGCTTTCTTT.

The V and J genes are TRBV6-6 and TRBJ1-6; a weak D match, TRBD1 (5 bases). CDR3 length: 14 amino acids. V was pared by 5 bases and J by 7 bases, with 12 bases between. Germline V gene data show CDR1 as MNHNY and CDR2 as SVGAGI (reference sequence). The DNA for the CDR3 is TGTGCCAGCAGTGGGAACAGGAACAATTCACCCCTCCACTTT. Translation gives CASSGNRNNSPLHF.

The chain employs TRBV4-2 and TRBJ1-2; the D gene is possibly TRBD1 (5 bases). In germline, CDR1 is LGHNA, CDR2 YNFKEQ. This CDR3 spans 14 amino acids. With 1 base removed from V and 3 bases from J, the gap between germline ends came to 9 bases. The CDR3 DNA reads TGTGCCAGCAGCCAAGGCAGGGCTGACTATGGCTACACCTTC. Amino acids: CASSQGRADYGYTF.

This clone was detected only once. This chain links TRBV30 with TRBJ2-7; D remains ambiguous. Germline CDR1 GTSNPN, CDR2 SVGIG (reference sequence). The V gene lost 2 bases and the J gene lost 6 bases, with 11 bases spanning the gap. The length of the CDR3 is 12 residues. The CDR3 DNA reads as TGTGCCTGGAGTCTCGGGTTGGGCGAGCAGTACTTC. Encoded protein: CAWSLGLGEQYF. The whole variable domain, remainder taken from reference TRBV30 and TRBJ2-7, is SQTIHQWPATLVQPVGSPLSLECTVEGTSNPNLYWYRQAAGRGLQLLFYSVGIGQISSEVPQNLSASRPQDRQFILSSKKLLLSDSGFYLCAWSLGLGEQYFGPGTRLTVT.

V is TRBV5-1 and J is TRBJ1-1; D is perhaps TRBD1 (5 bases). The germline V and J ends were trimmed by 4 bases and 4 bases, with 20 bases remaining between them. In germline, CDR1 is SGHRS, CDR2 YFSETQ. This CDR3 comprises 16 residues. CDR3 nucleotide sequence: TGCGCCAGCAGCACCGGACAAACCCATGATGGCACTGAAGCTTTCTTT. It translates to CASSTGQTHDGTEAFF.

The V and J genes are TRBV5-5 and TRBJ2-1; 10 bases are a match to TRBD1. The CDR3 is 15 residues long. The V segment lost 3 bases and the J segment 3 bases; nucleotides outside the gene matches: 3. Germline V CDR1 and CDR2: SGHKS, YYEKEE (reference sequence). The CDR3 reads CASSSRDRGYNEQFF. In DNA form, the CDR3 reads TGTGCCAGCAGCTCCCGGGACAGGGGCTACAATGAGCAGTTCTTC. Filled out from reference TRBV5-5 and TRBJ2-1, the complete variable domain reads DAGVTQSPTHLIKTRGQQVTLRCSPISGHKSVSWYQQVLGQGPQFIFQYYEKEERGRGNFPDRFSARQFPNYSSELNVNALLLGDSALYLCASSSRDRGYNEQFFGPGTRLTVL.

The chain is built from TRBV5-1 and TRBJ1-2; 11 nucleotides align to TRBD1. Trimming cost V 2 bases and J 6 bases; bases outside gene matches: 18. The CDR3 sequence is 19 residues long. CDR1 is SGHRS and CDR2 is YFSETQ in the germline V gene. The CDR3 DNA sequence: TGCGCCAGCAGCTTTGACCCGGGACCTGGGACAGGGGGGAGTGATGGCTACACCTTC. It codes for CASSFDPGPGTGGSDGYTF. The entire variable domain, with the rest obtained from reference TRBV5-1 and TRBJ1-2, is as follows: KAGVTQTPRYLIKTRGQQVTLSCSPISGHRSVSWYQQTPGQGLQFLFEYFSETQRNKGNFPGRFSGRQFSNSRSEMNVSTLELGDSALYLCASSFDPGPGTGGSDGYTFGSGTRLTVV.

The V and J genes are TRBV29-1 and TRBJ2-1; 11 bases map to TRBD2. The CDR3 covers 16 residues. Trimming cost V 6 bases and J 2 bases; bases outside gene matches: 9. Germline assignment: CDR1 SQVTM and CDR2 ANQGSEA. CDR3: CSVVDSGRAPYNEQFF. DNA for the CDR3: TGCAGCGTCGTTGATAGCGGGAGGGCCCCCTACAATGAGCAGTTCTTC.

Remarks on this clone: Other DNA sequences within the sample encode an identical CDR3. The chain uses TRBV18 and TRBJ2-7; 9 bases are a match to TRBD1. The V and J ends lost 3 bases and 0 bases, in that order; junction bases with no gene match: 3. Per germline, CDR1 KGHSH and CDR2 LQKENI. The CDR3 is 15 residues long. CDR3 loop: CASSPPGQGSYEQYF. CDR3 coding DNA: TGTGCCAGCTCACCGCCGGGACAGGGCTCCTACGAGCAGTACTTC.

The V call is TRBV5-4, the J call TRBJ2-3, with D tentatively TRBD1 (8 bases). Germline assignment: CDR1 SGHNT and CDR2 YYREEE (reference sequence). The CDR3 is made up of 15 amino acids. Trimming shortened V by 0 bases and J by 6 bases, and 14 bases separated the two germline ends. The CDR3 coding sequence is TGTGCCAGCAGCTTGGGTGACAGGGGAGGGGATACGCAGTATTTT. Translated: CASSLGDRGGDTQYF.

The V gene is TRBV7-2, the J gene TRBJ2-3; 7 bases are shared with TRBD2. J lost 6 bases, V lost 1 base, and 7 bases had no gene match. The CDR3 extends over 15 amino acids. Germline CDR1 reads SGHTA; CDR2 reads FQGNSA. In nucleotides, the CDR3 is TGTGCCAGCAGCTTAGTTACGGGGGGTTGGGATACGCAGTATTTT. It is translated as CASSLVTGGWDTQYF.

The V call is TRBV28, the J call TRBJ2-3; a weak D match, TRBD2 (5 bases). CDR1 and CDR2 from the germline V gene are MDHEN and SYDVKM. The CDR3 contains 14 residues. V was pared by 4 bases and J by 4 bases, with 12 bases between. The CDR3 protein is CASSSPGWADTQYF. The CDR3 bases are TGTGCCAGCAGTTCCCCGGGGTGGGCAGATACGCAGTATTTT.

In DNA, the CDR3 is TGTGCCATCAGTGCTAGCGGGGTTTCCTACAATGAGCAGTTCTTC. Translating gives CAISASGVSYNEQFF. The genes are TRBV10-3 and TRBJ2-1; 9 bases match TRBD2. CDR1 is ENHRY and CDR2 is SYGVKD in the germline V gene. J was trimmed by 1 base and V by 4 bases; bases with no gene match: 2. The CDR3 has 15 residues.